The next 29 T cell receptor beta chains were all read from a single sample in a study of blood T cells in healthy people across ages. Together with a sample-barcoded 5' primer, a J-beta primer mix was included in a second PCR lasting about 7 to 12 cycles. TCRdb analysed the 5' RACE reads with MiXCR anew, one entry per CDR3 protein. This sample has roughly 700,000 distinct CDR3 sequences; more than 20% occur once, and the top ten carry 9.4%. These data are also associated with another study on T cells of mothers and their children.

The sequencing sample was made of blood. The receptors derive from a boy younger than 18 in good health.

The rearrangement links TRBV5-1 to TRBJ1-1; D is uncertain. The ends were cut back, 0 bases at V and 8 bases at J, with 14 bases in the middle. CDR1 and CDR2 (germline): SGHRS, YFSETQ. The CDR3 length is 14 residues. The CDR3 nucleotides are TGCGCCAGCAGCTTGGTAACCGGGCTGGGGGAAGCTTTCTTT. This encodes CASSLVTGLGEAFF.

In this sample, this clonotype turned up a few times. The chain is built from TRBV3-1 and TRBJ2-3, with a weak D call TRBD2 (7 bases). This CDR3 has 14 residues. Per the germline V gene, CDR1 is LGHDT and CDR2 is YNNKEL (reference sequence). V lost 7 bases, J lost 0 bases, and 11 bases lay in between. CDR3 region: CASNGGLSTDTQYF. The CDR3 DNA reads TGTGCCAGCAACGGGGGGCTTAGCACAGATACGCAGTATTTT.

The gene calls are TRBV7-2 and TRBJ2-5, with 11 bases matching TRBD2. V lost 5 bases to trimming and J lost 5 bases; unmatched junction nucleotides: 10. Germline CDR1 and CDR2: SGHTA and FQGNSA. The CDR3 has 16 residues. CDR3 amino acids: CASSRASGRTGETQYF. CDR3 nucleotides: TGTGCCAGCAGCCGCGCTAGCGGGAGGACTGGGGAGACCCAGTACTTC.

This clonotype was observed a few times. The chain carries TRBV6-2 or TRBV6-3 and TRBJ2-5; 7 bases line up with TRBD2. Germline lookup yields CDR1 MNHEY and CDR2 SVGEGT. The CDR3 has 16 amino acids. V shed 4 bases, J shed 7 bases, and the junction held 15 bases outside the gene matches. The chain's CDR3 is CASSFPRGDSPWTQYF. In DNA, the CDR3 is TGTGCCAGCAGTTTCCCCCGGGGGGACTCCCCTTGGACCCAGTACTTC.

The CDR3 loop is CASSSSSGYNEQFF. CDR3 DNA: TGTGCCAGCAGTTCCAGTAGCGGGTACAATGAGCAGTTCTTC. The chain couples TRBV7-3 to TRBJ2-7; TRBD2 matches 7 bases. The DNA end is more similar to TRBJ2-1, so the J call may be wrong. The CDR3 consists of 14 residues. Germline V gene data show CDR1 as SGHTA and CDR2 as FQGTGA.

V and J are TRBV5-1 and TRBJ2-6, with D unclear. The CDR3 totals 16 residues. Trimming took off 4 bases at V and 0 bases at J, with 11 bases between the two ends. CDR1 and CDR2 (germline): SGHRS, YFSETQ. The CDR3 region has the DNA TGCGCCAGCAGCCTGGAAGATGGCTCTGGGGCCAACGTCCTGACTTTC. Protein: CASSLEDGSGANVLTF.

In its sample, this clonotype was seen a few times. The V call is TRBV9, the J call TRBJ2-5; D unresolved. The V end lost 4 bases, the J end lost 2 bases, and 12 bases lay between the germline ends. The CDR3 consists of 14 residues. Germline V gene data show CDR1 as SGDLS and CDR2 as YYNGEE. The CDR3 loop is CASSTTPYQETQYF. The DNA of the CDR3 is TGTGCCAGCAGCACTACCCCCTATCAAGAGACCCAGTACTTC. The full variable domain, rest sourced from reference TRBV9 and TRBJ2-5, is DSGVTQTPKHLITATGQRVTLRCSPRSGDLSVYWYQQSLDQGLQFLIQYYNGEERAKGNILERFSAQQFPDLHSELNLSSLELGDSALYFCASSTTPYQETQYFGPGTRLLVL.

This clonotype was counted at least ten times. The genes are TRBV28 and TRBJ2-1, with 11 bases identical to TRBD2. After removal of 2 bases from V and 4 bases from J, the junction contained 4 bases not matched to a gene. The CDR3 contains 16 residues. Germline V gives CDR1 MDHEN, CDR2 SYDVKM. CDR3 sequence reads: CASSLTGTSGYNEQFF. CDR3 DNA sequence: TGTGCCAGCAGTTTAACCGGGACTAGCGGATACAATGAGCAGTTCTTC.

As concerns this clonotype: The germline gene is not matched at one end of the junction; a read error may be the cause. The chain recombines TRBV12-3 or TRBV12-4 with TRBJ1-4; 11 nucleotides match TRBD1. This CDR3 is built from 14 residues. Here the CDR3 reads CVSTEGDRGEKLFF. The CDR3 DNA follows: TGTGTCAGCACCGAGGGGGACAGGGGGGAAAAACTGTTTTTT.

This chain links TRBV5-1 with TRBJ2-3; D ambiguous. V dropped 4 bases and J dropped 3 bases, with 21 bases sitting between them. Germline V lookup: CDR1 SGHRS, CDR2 YFSETQ. The CDR3 sequence is 17 residues long. The DNA of the CDR3 is TGCGCCAGCAGCCCCTTGGCCCAGGTGGGGTTGACAGATACGCAGTATTTT. Residues: CASSPLAQVGLTDTQYF.

This clonotype showed up just a few times. V is TRBV20-1 and J is TRBJ2-1; 12 nucleotides match TRBD2. Trimming took 5 bases from V and 1 from J; bases not matched to a gene: 12. CDR3 length: 18 amino acids. Looked up from germline, CDR1 is DFQATT and CDR2 is SNEGSKA (reference sequence). The CDR3 DNA reads TGCAGTGCTCCGGATCCTAGCGGGAGGGCCGGATCCTACAATGAGCAGTTCTTC. This codes for CSAPDPSGRAGSYNEQFF.

The chain combines TRBV12-3 or TRBV12-4 with TRBJ2-5; the D gene is possibly TRBD1 (6 bases). The CDR3 runs to 15 residues. The V and J ends lost 6 bases and 6 bases respectively, with 20 bases between them. As DNA, the CDR3 is TGTGCCAGCAGCAACTTGGGGGCTGCCGGGAAGACCCAGTACTTC. Translated, it gives CASSNLGAAGKTQYF.

In this sample, this clonotype turned up a few times. This chain uses TRBV4-1 with TRBJ1-2, with a tentative D call TRBD1 (5 bases). V was shortened by 3 bases and J by 8 bases, with 19 bases between the two germline ends. CDR1 and CDR2 (germline): MGHRA, YSYEKL. There are 15 residues in the CDR3. DNA of the CDR3: TGCGCCAGCAGCCACCCAGGCGGGGGACCCGACGGCTACACCTTC. It specifies CASSHPGGGPDGYTF.

The chain recombines TRBV28 with TRBJ2-5, with 9 bases matching TRBD1. The DNA end is more similar to TRBJ2-1, so the J call may be wrong. Per germline, CDR1 MDHEN and CDR2 SYDVKM. CDR3 length: 15 amino acids. The CDR3 sequence: CASSAGTGRRVEQFF. In DNA, the CDR3 is TGTGCCAGCAGTGCCGGGACAGGGAGGAGGGTTGAGCAGTTCTTC.

This clonotype was picked up a small number of times. V gene TRBV12-3 or TRBV12-4 combines with J gene TRBJ1-3, with 8 bases identical to TRBD1. The CDR3 runs 15 residues. V dropped 6 bases and J dropped 3; count of bases not matched to a gene: 7. The CDR3 DNA reads TGTGCCAGCAGACCTCAGGGGGCCGGTGGAAACACCATATATTTT. Translating it yields CASRPQGAGGNTIYF.

The chain couples TRBV7-2 to TRBJ2-5; weak D call: TRBD1 (6 bases). TRBJ2-7 explains the end of the DNA better; the J call may be wrong. The CDR3 sequence is 16 residues long. Germline V gives CDR1 SGHTA, CDR2 FQGNSA. In DNA form, the CDR3 reads TGTGCCAGCAGCTGGAATGGACAGACGAGCTCCTACGAGCAGTACTTC. This translates into CASSWNGQTSSYEQYF.

The sample holds a few counts of this clonotype. The chain has TRBV5-1 and TRBJ2-5; 7 bases agree with TRBD2. The junction had 5 bases not matched to a gene; V was cut back by 2 bases and J by 4 bases. The CDR3 has 14 amino acids. Looked up from germline, CDR1 is SGHRS and CDR2 is YFSETQ. CDR3 in amino acids: CASSFGRGGETQYF. As DNA, the CDR3 is TGCGCCAGCAGCTTTGGGAGGGGAGGAGAGACCCAGTACTTC.

As to this clonotype: Here the CDR3 omits its conserved ending phenylalanine or tryptophan, so a read error is the likely source. The rearrangement links TRBV12-3 or TRBV12-4 to TRBJ2-3; TRBD2 is a possible D gene (6 bases). The CDR3 spans 15 residues. V was trimmed by 3 bases and J by 1 base, leaving 11 bases between them. CDR3 protein: CASSFLAGRTDTQYS. The CDR3 region has the DNA TGTGCCAGCAGTTTTTTGGCGGGGCGCACAGATACGCAGTATTCT.

The chain joins TRBV7-2 to TRBJ2-1; 8 bases align to TRBD2. The CDR3 totals 16 residues. Germline lookup yields CDR1 SGHTA and CDR2 FQGNSA. The ends lost 2 bases at V and 4 bases at J; junction bases unmatched: 7. CDR3 amino acids: CASSLFATSEYNEQFF. Here the CDR3 DNA reads TGTGCCAGCAGCTTATTCGCGACTAGCGAGTACAATGAGCAGTTCTTC.

This clonotype was observed a handful of times. The chain joins TRBV7-9 to TRBJ1-2; D unresolved. The CDR3 length is 15 residues. CDR1 and CDR2 (germline): SEHNR, FQNEAQ (reference sequence). Trimming took off 4 bases at V and 0 bases at J, with 12 bases between the two ends. CDR3 protein: CASSSVGISNYGYTF. CDR3 bases: TGTGCCAGCAGCTCCGTGGGTATATCTAACTATGGCTACACCTTC.

On this clonotype: One junction end does not reproduce the germline sequence, and a read error may be involved. V and J are TRBV29-1 and TRBJ1-1; D is unresolved. The CDR3 runs to 14 residues. The germline gives CDR1 SQVTM, CDR2 ANQGSEA. CDR3 sequence reads: CSVEGRTANTEAFF. CDR3 coding DNA: TGCAGCGTCGAAGGGAGGACTGCGAACACTGAAGCTTTCTTT.

The chain joins TRBV19 to TRBJ2-1, with 8 bases lining up with TRBD2. Unmatched junction bases numbered 6, after V lost 2 bases and J lost 0 bases. The germline gives CDR1 LNHDA, CDR2 SQIVND (reference sequence). CDR3 size: 17 residues. This CDR3 reads CASSILAGDYSYNEQFF. The CDR3 DNA sequence: TGTGCCAGTAGTATACTAGCGGGTGATTACTCCTACAATGAGCAGTTCTTC.

V gene TRBV5-5 combines with J gene TRBJ1-1, with a tentative D call TRBD1 (6 bases). Germline V gene data show CDR1 as SGHKS and CDR2 as YYEKEE (reference sequence). The V and J ends lost 0 bases and 5 bases respectively, with 14 bases between them. The CDR3 extends over 15 amino acids. The CDR3 DNA reads as TGTGCCAGCAGCTTGGTCGCTGGGGGCTGGACTGAAGCTTTCTTT. As protein: CASSLVAGGWTEAFF.

This clonotype was observed a few times. The J gene is TRBJ2-4, the V gene TRBV7-9; D gene ambiguous. Germline assignment: CDR1 SEHNR and CDR2 FQNEAQ (reference sequence). V gave up 1 base and J gave up 1 base, with 2 bases separating them. This CDR3 has 13 residues. CDR3 amino acids: CASSLDAKNIQYF. The CDR3 coding sequence is TGTGCCAGCAGCTTAGACGCCAAAAACATTCAGTACTTC.

The chain has TRBV28 and TRBJ2-7; 7 nucleotides agree with TRBD1. J was trimmed by 2 bases and V by 3 bases; bases with no gene match: 10. The CDR3 is 16 residues long. Germline V gene data show CDR1 as MDHEN and CDR2 as SYDVKM. This CDR3 is CASSLNRGRPAYEQYF. The CDR3 DNA reads as TGTGCCAGCAGTTTGAATAGGGGGCGACCCGCCTACGAGCAGTACTTC. The full variable domain, its missing parts supplied by reference TRBV28 and TRBJ2-7, is DVKVTQSSRYLVKRTGEKVFLECVQDMDHENMFWYRQDPGLGLRLIYFSYDVKMKEKGDIPEGYSVSREKKERFSLILESASTNQTSMYLCASSLNRGRPAYEQYFGPGTRLTVT.

This clonotype has just a few counts. J is TRBJ2-2 and V is TRBV7-2; 8 nucleotides agree with TRBD2. J gave up 7 bases and V 0 bases, and 4 bases lay outside the gene matches. This CDR3 has 15 residues. Germline V gene data show CDR1 as SGHTA and CDR2 as FQGNSA. The chain's CDR3 is CASSLASGGIGELFF. CDR3 DNA: TGTGCCAGCAGCTTAGCCTCGGGGGGGATCGGGGAGCTGTTTTTT.

The chain combines TRBV29-1 with TRBJ2-1; D is unresolved. The J call may not be correct, given that the DNA end is closer to TRBJ2-5. The CDR3 consists of 14 residues. Germline V gene data show CDR1 as SQVTM and CDR2 as ANQGSEA. CDR3 in amino acids: CSVAPAHLQETQYF. The DNA for the CDR3 is TGCAGCGTTGCCCCAGCACATTTACAAGAGACCCAGTACTTC.

J is TRBJ1-1 and V is TRBV28; TRBD1 aligns across 10 bases. CDR1 is MDHEN and CDR2 is SYDVKM in the germline V gene. V lost 3 bases and J lost 0; bases outside the gene matches: 4. This CDR3 spans 16 amino acids. CDR3 in amino acids: CASSFDRGRVNTEAFF. Here the CDR3 DNA reads TGTGCCAGCAGTTTTGACAGGGGGCGCGTGAACACTGAAGCTTTCTTT.

The V call is TRBV5-1, the J call TRBJ1-1; D not certain. Germline values: CDR1 SGHRS, CDR2 YFSETQ. The CDR3 length is 15 residues. V lost 2 bases to trimming and J lost 2 bases, with 13 bases between them. In nucleotides, the CDR3 is TGCGCCAGCAGCTTACTCCCAGCACTCAACACTGAAGCTTTCTTT. It specifies CASSLLPALNTEAFF.